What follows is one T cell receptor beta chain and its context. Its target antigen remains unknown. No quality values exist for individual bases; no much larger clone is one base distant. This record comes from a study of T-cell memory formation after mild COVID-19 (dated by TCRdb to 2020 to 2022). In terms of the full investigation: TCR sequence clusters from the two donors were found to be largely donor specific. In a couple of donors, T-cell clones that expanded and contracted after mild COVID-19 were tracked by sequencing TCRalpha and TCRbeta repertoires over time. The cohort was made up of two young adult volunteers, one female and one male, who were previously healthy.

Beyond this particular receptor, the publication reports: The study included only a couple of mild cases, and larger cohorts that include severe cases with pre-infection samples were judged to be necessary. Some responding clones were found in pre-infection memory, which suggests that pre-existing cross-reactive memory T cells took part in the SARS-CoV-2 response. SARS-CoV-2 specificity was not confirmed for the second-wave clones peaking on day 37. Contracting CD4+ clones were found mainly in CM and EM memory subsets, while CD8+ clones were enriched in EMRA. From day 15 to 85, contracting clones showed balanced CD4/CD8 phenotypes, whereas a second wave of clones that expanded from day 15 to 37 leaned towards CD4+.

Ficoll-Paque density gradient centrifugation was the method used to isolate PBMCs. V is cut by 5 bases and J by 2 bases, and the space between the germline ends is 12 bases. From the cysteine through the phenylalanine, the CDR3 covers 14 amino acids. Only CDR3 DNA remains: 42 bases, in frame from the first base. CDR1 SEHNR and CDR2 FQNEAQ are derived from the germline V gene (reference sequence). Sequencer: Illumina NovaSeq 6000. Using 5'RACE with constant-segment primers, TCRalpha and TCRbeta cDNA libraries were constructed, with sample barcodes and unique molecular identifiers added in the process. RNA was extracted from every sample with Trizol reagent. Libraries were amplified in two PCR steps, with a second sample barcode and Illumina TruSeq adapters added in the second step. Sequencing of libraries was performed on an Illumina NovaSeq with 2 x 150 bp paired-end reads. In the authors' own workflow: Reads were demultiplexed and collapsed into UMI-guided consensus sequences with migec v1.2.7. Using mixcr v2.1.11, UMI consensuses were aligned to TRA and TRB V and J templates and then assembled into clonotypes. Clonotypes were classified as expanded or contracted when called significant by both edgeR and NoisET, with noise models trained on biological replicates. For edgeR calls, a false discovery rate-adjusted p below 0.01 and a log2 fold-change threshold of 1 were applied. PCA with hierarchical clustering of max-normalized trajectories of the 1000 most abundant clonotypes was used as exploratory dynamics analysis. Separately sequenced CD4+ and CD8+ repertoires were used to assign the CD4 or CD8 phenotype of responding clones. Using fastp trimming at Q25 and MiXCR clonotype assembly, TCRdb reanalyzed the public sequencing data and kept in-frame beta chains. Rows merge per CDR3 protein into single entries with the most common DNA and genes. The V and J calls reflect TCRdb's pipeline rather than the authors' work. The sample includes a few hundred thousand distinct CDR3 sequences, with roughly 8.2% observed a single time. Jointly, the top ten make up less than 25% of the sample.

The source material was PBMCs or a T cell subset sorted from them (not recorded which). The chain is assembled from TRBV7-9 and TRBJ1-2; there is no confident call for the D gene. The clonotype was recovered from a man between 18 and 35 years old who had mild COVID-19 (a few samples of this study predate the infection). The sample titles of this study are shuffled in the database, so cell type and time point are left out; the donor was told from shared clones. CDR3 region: CASSRVLVNYGYTF. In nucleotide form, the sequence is TGTGCCAGCAGCCGGGTCCTCGTAAACTATGGCTACACCTTC.